These T cell receptor beta chains were read from a single sample in a study of shared clonotypes between healthy human individuals. Profiled with immunoSEQ multiplex PCR; TCRdb holds only in-frame clones, not every one. The sample lists some 1 million clones, 75% seen once, with over 1.3% in the top ten. The sample was memory CD4+ T cells sorted from blood. The receptors stem from a man aged 18 to 30 in good health. CDR3s include the opening cysteine and the closing phenylalanine or tryptophan. The D gene is left open where the match is weak. Clone sizes are given selectively: once, few, many, or a class where the clone is expanded.

clone size: -; J gene: TRBJ1-1; D gene: -; V gene: TRBV12-5; CDR3 DNA: TGTGCTAGTGGTTTGACGGGTGCCCCGAACACTGAAGCTTTCTTT; CDR3 protein: CASGLTGAPNTEAFF
clone size: -; J gene: TRBJ2-3; D gene: TRBD2; V gene: TRBV6-1; CDR3 DNA: TGTGCCAGCTCCAGACTAGCGGGAGAAGGAGATACGCAGTATTTT; CDR3 protein: CASSRLAGEGDTQYF
clone size: -; J gene: TRBJ1-1; D gene: -; V gene: TRBV14; CDR3 DNA: TGTGCCAGCAGCCAATGGAGTTACTTTGCTTTCTTT; CDR3 protein: CASSQWSYFAFF
clone size: -; J gene: TRBJ2-7; D gene: -; V gene: TRBV6-5; CDR3 DNA: TGTGCCAGCAGGCGGGGCCCCTACGAGCAGTACTTC; CDR3 protein: CASRRGPYEQYF
clone size: -; J gene: TRBJ2-7; D gene: -; V gene: TRBV5-1; CDR3 DNA: TGCGCCAGCAGCTTGGTGGACGGATCCTACGAGCAGTACTTC; CDR3 protein: CASSLVDGSYEQYF
clone size: -; J gene: TRBJ1-4; D gene: TRBD1; V gene: TRBV5-1; CDR3 DNA: TGCGCCAGCAGCTCGGGGACAGGGTATGAAAAACTGTTTTTT; CDR3 protein: CASSSGTGYEKLFF
clone size: many; J gene: TRBJ1-1; D gene: -; V gene: TRBV28; CDR3 DNA: TGTGCCAGCAGTTCTTTTTTGAACACTGAAGCTTTCTTT; CDR3 protein: CASSSFLNTEAFF
clone size: many; J gene: TRBJ2-1; D gene: -; V gene: TRBV5-1; CDR3 DNA: TGCGCCAGCAGCCCCGGGGATTTATTGGTGAATGAGCAGTTCTTC; CDR3 protein: CASSPGDLLVNEQFF
clone size: -; J gene: TRBJ2-1; D gene: TRBD2; V gene: TRBV9; CDR3 DNA: TGTGCCAGCAGCGTAGACAGCGGGGGGGCAGTTAGCTCCTACAATGAGCAGTTCTTC; CDR3 protein: CASSVDSGGAVSSYNEQFF
clone size: -; J gene: TRBJ1-5; D gene: -; V gene: TRBV19; CDR3 DNA: TGTGCCAGTAGTATGAAGGTGGACAGCCAGTGGCCCCAGCATTTT; CDR3 protein: CASSMKVDSQWPQHF
clone size: -; J gene: TRBJ2-1; D gene: TRBD2; V gene: TRBV10-2; CDR3 DNA: TGCGCCAGCAGTGAACTAAGGACTAGCGGCGACAATGAGCAGTTCTTC; CDR3 protein: CASSELRTSGDNEQFF
clone size: -; J gene: TRBJ1-5; D gene: TRBD1; V gene: TRBV19; CDR3 DNA: TGTGCCAGTAGTCACCGGACAGGGTCGAGCAATCAGCCCCAGCATTTT; CDR3 protein: CASSHRTGSSNQPQHF
clone size: -; J gene: TRBJ2-2; D gene: -; V gene: TRBV6-6; CDR3 DNA: TGTGCCAGCGGCCCGCTTAACACCGGGGAGCTGTTTTTT; CDR3 protein: CASGPLNTGELFF
clone size: -; J gene: TRBJ1-2; D gene: -; V gene: TRBV2; CDR3 DNA: TGTGCCAGCAGTGAAGAAGTAAGCTCGGGGAGCTACACCTTC; CDR3 protein: CASSEEVSSGSYTF
clone size: -; J gene: TRBJ2-2; D gene: -; V gene: TRBV12-2; CDR3 DNA: TGTGCAAGTCGCCGGGGGAGGGGTATGAGGCACACCGGGGAGCTGTTTTTT; CDR3 protein: CASRRGRGMRHTGELFF
clone size: -; J gene: TRBJ1-4; D gene: -; V gene: TRBV11-2; CDR3 DNA: TGTGCCAGCAGCTTAGATGGGTCGGGGAGGGCTAATGAAAAACTGTTTTTT; CDR3 protein: CASSLDGSGRANEKLFF
clone size: -; J gene: TRBJ2-2; D gene: -; V gene: TRBV6-5; CDR3 DNA: TGTGCCAGCAGTTGGGCCTCGCTCACCGGGGAGCTGTTTTTT; CDR3 protein: CASSWASLTGELFF
clone size: -; J gene: TRBJ1-4; D gene: -; V gene: TRBV29-1; CDR3 DNA: TGCAGCGTGGGGTACCTTAATGAAAAACTGTTTTTT; CDR3 protein: CSVGYLNEKLFF
clone size: -; J gene: TRBJ2-2; D gene: -; V gene: TRBV4-3; CDR3 DNA: TGCGCCAGCACCCTACGGCCGGGACGGGAGACCTCAAGAGGGGAGCTGTTTTTT; CDR3 protein: CASTLRPGRETSRGELFF
clone size: many; J gene: TRBJ1-1; D gene: -; V gene: TRBV11-1; CDR3 DNA: TGTGCCAGCAGCTTGGGGCGGGGGACGAACACTGAAGCTTTCTTT; CDR3 protein: CASSLGRGTNTEAFF
clone size: -; J gene: TRBJ2-7; D gene: -; V gene: TRBV7-2; CDR3 DNA: TGTGCCAGCAGCTCTCAGGTAACCTACGAGCAGTACTTC; CDR3 protein: CASSSQVTYEQYF
clone size: -; J gene: TRBJ2-2; D gene: -; V gene: TRBV19; CDR3 DNA: TGTGCCAGTAGTATGGACGGGAGAGAAACCGGGGAGCTGTTTTTT; CDR3 protein: CASSMDGRETGELFF
clone size: -; J gene: TRBJ2-3; D gene: -; V gene: TRBV5-4; CDR3 DNA: TGTGCCAGCAAGATTGAGGACAGCCGCACAGATACGCAGTATTTT; CDR3 protein: CASKIEDSRTDTQYF
clone size: few; J gene: TRBJ2-3; D gene: TRBD2; V gene: TRBV6-6; CDR3 DNA: TGTGCCAGCAGTTACTCGATGCCCGGGAGGGATACGCAGTATTTT; CDR3 protein: CASSYSMPGRDTQYF